The 2 T cell receptor beta chains given below trace back to one sample, sequenced in a study of blood T cell repertoires in COVID-19. The table came from immunoSEQ multiplex PCR; TCRdb's copy has only in-frame clones and leaves some out. The table records about 75,000 clones, about four fifths of them present only once. Sequenced input: peripheral blood. Every receptor here comes from a woman older than 75 with active or convalescent COVID-19.

This rearrangement joins TRBV19 to TRBJ1-5, with 9 bases that match TRBD1. The CDR3 covers 17 residues. V lost 5 bases, J lost 4 bases, and 12 bases stayed unmatched. The V gene's germline CDR1 is LNHDA and CDR2 SQIVND (reference sequence). The CDR3: CASSLRGTGGGNQPQHF. CDR3 in DNA: TGTGCCAGTAGTCTAAGGGGAACAGGGGGCGGGAATCAGCCCCAGCATTTT.

The chain is built from TRBV28 and TRBJ1-2; no reliable D call. The CDR3 is made up of 12 amino acids. CDR1 MDHEN and CDR2 SYDVKM come from the germline V gene. The ends were cut back, 5 bases at V and 2 bases at J, with 6 bases in the middle. The CDR3 DNA sequence: TGTGCCAGCAGTGCGGGAAACTATGGCTACACCTTC. It is translated as CASSAGNYGYTF.